A single sample gave rise to the 23 T cell receptor beta chains below, sequenced in a study of blood T cell repertoires in COVID-19 (dated by TCRdb to the early 2020s). The method behind the library was the immunoSEQ multiplex PCR assay. What TCRdb holds here is the immuneACCESS table cut down to in-frame rearrangements. Part of the clones is not present; checked against another copy, under half of the missing clones reflect an unresolved V gene, and the others are unexplained. Counted in this sample were some 500,000 clones; approximately 90% of them appeared once. About 1.7% of the sample comes from the top ten. Sequencing was performed on PBMCs or T cells enriched from blood (not recorded which). Source of these receptors: a woman aged 40 to 50 who had recovered from COVID-19.

The J gene is TRBJ2-3, the V gene TRBV30, with 8 bases aligning to TRBD2. The CDR3 runs to 15 residues. Germline lookup yields CDR1 GTSNPN and CDR2 SVGIG (reference sequence). After removal of 2 bases from V and 0 bases from J, the junction contained 4 bases not matched to a gene. The CDR3 reads CAWSPLAASTDTQYF. The DNA for the CDR3 is TGTGCCTGGAGTCCACTAGCGGCTAGCACAGATACGCAGTATTTT.

The V and J genes are TRBV2 and TRBJ1-4; D may be TRBD1 (6 bases). This CDR3 has 14 residues. Trimming stripped 5 bases from V and 7 bases from J, with 14 bases between. Germline assignment: CDR1 SNHLY and CDR2 FYNNEI. The CDR3 sequence is CASSMGAVTEKLFF. The DNA for the CDR3 is TGTGCCAGCAGTATGGGGGCGGTTACTGAAAAACTGTTTTTT. The entire variable domain, with the rest obtained from reference TRBV2 and TRBJ1-4, is as follows: EPEVTQTPSHQVTQMGQEVILRCVPISNHLYFYWYRQILGQKVEFLVSFYNNEISEKSEIFDDQFSVERPDGSNFTLKIRSTKLEDSAMYFCASSMGAVTEKLFFGSGTQLSVL.

The rearrangement uses TRBV19 and TRBJ2-1; D is unclear. CDR1 and CDR2 (germline): LNHDA, SQIVND (reference sequence). The CDR3 covers 14 residues. The V and J ends lost 6 bases and 0 bases respectively, with 9 bases between them. In nucleotides, the CDR3 is TGTGCCAGTAGAAGCACTTTCTCCTACAATGAGCAGTTCTTC. Protein: CASRSTFSYNEQFF.

The V gene is TRBV15, the J gene TRBJ2-7; 8 nucleotides agree with TRBD2. Trimming took 1 base from V and 1 from J; bases not matched to a gene: 6. This CDR3 contains 16 residues. Germline V gene sequence: CDR1 LNHNV, CDR2 YYDKDF (reference sequence). The CDR3 spells CATSRGSGRGSYEQYF. The CDR3 DNA reads as TGTGCCACCAGCAGAGGAAGCGGGAGAGGATCCTACGAGCAGTACTTC.

The chain combines TRBV7-2 with TRBJ2-1; unclear D gene. This CDR3 contains 15 residues. Germline-derived CDR1 and CDR2 are SGHTA and FQGNSA. The V end lost 1 base, the J end lost 6 bases, and 13 bases lay between the germline ends. Here the CDR3 reads CASSLDWNTGNEQFF. CDR3 DNA: TGTGCCAGCAGCTTAGATTGGAATACGGGCAATGAGCAGTTCTTC.

This chain links TRBV7-2 with TRBJ1-5; D not resolved. Germline assignment: CDR1 SGHTA and CDR2 FQGNSA. The length of the CDR3 is 16 residues. Trimming removed 0 bases from V and 0 bases from J, with 9 bases in between. This chain's CDR3 is CASSLARADSNQPQHF. The CDR3 DNA sequence: TGTGCCAGCAGCTTAGCGCGGGCGGATAGCAATCAGCCCCAGCATTTT.

The rearrangement joins TRBV20-1 to TRBJ2-5, with TRBD2 matching over 8 bases. This CDR3 has 17 residues. Trimming at V came to 3 bases and at J to 5 bases, leaving 17 bases not matched to a gene. Germline V gene lookup returns CDR1 DFQATT and CDR2 SNEGSKA (reference sequence). Written as DNA, the CDR3 is TGCAGTGCTAGTGGCCGGGAGGGGGACGGGATTGGGGAGACCCAGTACTTC. Residues: CSASGREGDGIGETQYF.

This clone was seen a single time. This chain uses TRBV6-1 with TRBJ1-5; D unclear. V was pared by 2 bases and J by 6 bases, with 11 bases between. Looked up from germline, CDR1 is MNHNS and CDR2 is SASEGT. This CDR3 contains 14 residues. The CDR3 sequence: CASSETVAGQPQHF. The CDR3 nucleotides are TGTGCCAGCAGTGAAACGGTTGCAGGTCAGCCCCAGCATTTT.

The chain employs TRBV9 and TRBJ1-5; 10 bases align to TRBD1. The V gene's germline CDR1 is SGDLS and CDR2 YYNGEE. V trimming: 5 bases; J trimming: 5 bases; junction bases outside the gene matches: 4. The CDR3 length is 14 residues. The CDR3 here is CASSSGQGDQPQHF. The CDR3 DNA sequence: TGTGCCAGCAGTTCCGGACAGGGGGATCAGCCCCAGCATTTT.

This chain's CDR3 is CASSTQGPNTEAFF. The CDR3 DNA reads TGTGCCAGTAGTACACAGGGCCCGAACACTGAAGCTTTCTTT. This chain links TRBV19 with TRBJ1-1, with D perhaps matching TRBD1 (6 bases). This CDR3 region has 14 residues. The germline V and J ends were trimmed by 4 bases and 1 base, with 10 bases remaining between them. Germline CDR1 LNHDA, CDR2 SQIVND (reference sequence).

The V gene is TRBV4-3, the J gene TRBJ1-3; D not resolved. The CDR3 is made up of 17 amino acids. Germline V CDR1 and CDR2: LGHNA, YSLEER. The V end lost 0 bases, the J end lost 3 bases, and 15 bases lay between the germline ends. CDR3 protein: CASSQDLHRSIGNTIYF. The CDR3 bases are TGCGCCAGCAGCCAAGATCTCCACAGAAGTATTGGAAACACCATATATTTT.

The rearrangement joins TRBV12-3 or TRBV12-4 to TRBJ1-5, with TRBD1 as a possible D gene (5 bases). Between the trimmed V and J ends, which lost 1 base and 6 bases, there was a span of 7 bases. This CDR3 has 13 residues. DNA of the CDR3: TGTGCCAGCAGTTTAGGGACATTTCAGCCCCAGCATTTT. It specifies CASSLGTFQPQHF.

J is TRBJ2-5 and V is TRBV11-2, with TRBD2 matching 7 bases. Germline values: CDR1 SGHAT, CDR2 FQNNGV. The CDR3 contains 12 residues. Trimming cost V 3 bases and J 5 bases; bases outside gene matches: 0. The CDR3 reads CASSFGRETQYF. The CDR3 DNA sequence: TGTGCCAGCAGCTTCGGGAGGGAGACCCAGTACTTC.

The chain couples TRBV18 to TRBJ2-3, with 8 bases aligning to TRBD2. The V segment lost 3 bases and the J segment 4 bases; nucleotides outside the gene matches: 18. The CDR3 is 19 residues long. In germline, CDR1 is KGHSH, CDR2 LQKENI. The CDR3 nucleotides read TGTGCCAGCTCACCCCCACGCAGCGGGGGACCCTTGATCCCAGATACGCAGTATTTT. It codes for CASSPPRSGGPLIPDTQYF.

CDR3 region: CAYTHGDTIYF. In DNA, the CDR3 is TGTGCCTACACCCACGGAGACACCATATATTTT. The chain uses TRBV30 and TRBJ1-3, with unresolved D. With 7 bases removed from V and 8 bases from J, the gap between germline ends came to 12 bases. The germline gives CDR1 GTSNPN, CDR2 SVGIG (reference sequence). The CDR3 has 11 residues.

The chain employs TRBV10-3 and TRBJ1-4; the match to TRBD1 covers 10 bases. Trimming took 4 bases from V and 8 from J; bases not matched to a gene: 4. Germline V gene data show CDR1 as ENHRY and CDR2 as SYGVKD. The length of the CDR3 is 14 residues. DNA for the CDR3: TGTGCCATCAGTGGGACAGGGGGTGAAGAAAAACTGTTTTTT. Translation: CAISGTGGEEKLFF.

Comments on this clone: The same CDR3 can be traced to other DNA sequences in this sample. The chain carries TRBV18 and TRBJ2-7, with D possibly matching TRBD1 (7 bases). CDR3 size: 14 residues. Germline CDR1 and CDR2: KGHSH and LQKENI. Trimming pared 6 bases from V and 2 bases from J, leaving 14 bases between. The CDR3 DNA sequence: TGTGCCAGCTCCCCAGGGGGAGGAGCCTACGAGCAGTACTTC. Residues: CASSPGGGAYEQYF.

This clone appeared a single time. The V and J genes are TRBV2 and TRBJ2-7, with 7 positions matching TRBD1. CDR3 length equals 12 residues. CDR1 is SNHLY, CDR2 FYNNEI, per germline. Unmatched junction bases numbered 5, after V lost 6 bases and J lost 6 bases. The CDR3 is CASSDDRVEQYF. DNA for the CDR3: TGTGCCAGCAGCGACGACAGGGTCGAGCAGTACTTC. Full variable domain (missing parts from reference TRBV2 and TRBJ2-7): EPEVTQTPSHQVTQMGQEVILRCVPISNHLYFYWYRQILGQKVEFLVSFYNNEISEKSEIFDDQFSVERPDGSNFTLKIRSTKLEDSAMYFCASSDDRVEQYFGPGTRLTVT.

This chain joins TRBV29-1 and TRBJ1-2, with D unresolved. Germline CDR1 SQVTM, CDR2 ANQGSEA. The CDR3 extends over 11 amino acids. V was trimmed by 2 bases and J by 6 bases, leaving 7 bases between them. CDR3 sequence: CSVETGNGYTF. CDR3 DNA: TGCAGCGTTGAAACGGGGAATGGCTACACCTTC.

J is TRBJ2-3 and V is TRBV20-1; 7 positions match TRBD1. CDR3 length equals 18 residues. Unmatched junction bases numbered 18, after V lost 6 bases and J lost 0 bases. Germline-derived CDR1 and CDR2 are DFQATT and SNEGSKA (reference sequence). The DNA of the CDR3 is TGCAGTGCCAGTAAGGGAACAGGGGATGGGCTTAGCACAGATACGCAGTATTTT. Translated: CSASKGTGDGLSTDTQYF.

The rearrangement links TRBV6-4 to TRBJ1-2; TRBD1 is a possible D gene (5 bases). The V and J ends lost 8 bases and 3 bases respectively, with 13 bases between them. The germline V gene has CDR1 MRHNA and CDR2 SNTAGT. CDR3 size: 13 residues. The CDR3 sequence is CASLLGGDYGYTF. For the CDR3, the DNA is TGTGCCAGCCTGCTTGGAGGGGACTATGGCTACACCTTC.

The J gene is TRBJ1-6, the V gene TRBV13, with TRBD1 matching 9 bases. Germline V CDR1 and CDR2: PRHDT, FYEKMQ (reference sequence). Losses at the gene ends were 5 bases for V and 4 bases for J; bases not matched to a gene: 12. The CDR3 sequence is 18 residues long. CDR3 DNA sequence: TGTGCCAGCAGCCGGGGACAGGGCTCCCCCGCTTATAATTCACCCCTCCACTTT. This encodes CASSRGQGSPAYNSPLHF.

The rearrangement joins TRBV4-1 to TRBJ2-5; 11 nucleotides align to TRBD2. Germline V lookup: CDR1 MGHRA, CDR2 YSYEKL. The V segment lost 1 base and the J segment 5 bases; nucleotides outside the gene matches: 12. The CDR3 totals 18 residues. CDR3 in amino acids: CASSQGSTGLAGVETQYF. CDR3 sequence (DNA): TGCGCCAGCAGCCAAGGATCGACCGGACTAGCGGGCGTGGAGACCCAGTACTTC.